This TCR beta chain was obtained from a study of identifying expanded T cells in peripheral blood. Germline V gene data show CDR1 as SGHTA and CDR2 as FQGNSA. The length of the CDR3 is 16 residues. V was pared by 3 bases and J by 8 bases, with 7 bases of the junction left unmatched. Some clones are missing from TCRdb's copy, which holds only in-frame ones; the method was immunoSEQ multiplex PCR. There are under 95,000 clones in the sample; 89% occur only once, and approximately 3% lies in the top ten. This clone was detected only a few times. This receptor was identified in a person aged 18 to 70 in good health. V usage is TRBV7-2 and J usage is TRBJ2-2; 12 bases match TRBD2. The source material was blood. The CDR3 DNA reads as TGTGCCAGCAGCTTCGTAACTAGCGGGAGGATTGGGGAGCTGTTTTTT. It yields the protein CASSFVTSGRIGELFF.